The 30 T cell receptor beta chains below come from one sample, sequenced in a study of molecular identifiers for immune sequencing clone quantification. One entry per CDR3 protein, called by TCRdb with MiXCR from the PCR reads. The data contain under 600,000 distinct CDR3 sequences, around 21% of them singletons. The sample comprised naive CD8+ T cells from blood, with Jurkat cell RNA spiked in. Described subset: FACS-sorted CD8+CD4-CCR7+CD45RA+ naive T cells. These receptors all stem from a human donor in good health. Some libraries in this study had Jurkat cell RNA spiked in.

This clonotype was seen many times. The V gene is TRBV4-2, the J gene TRBJ2-7; TRBD2 aligns across 12 bases. The CDR3 contains 15 residues. With V trimmed by 1 base and J by 4 bases, 2 bases remained unmatched. Germline V gene lookup returns CDR1 LGHNA and CDR2 YNFKEQ. The CDR3 protein is CASSQGTSGVYEQYF. The CDR3 DNA reads as TGTGCCAGCAGCCAAGGGACTAGCGGGGTATACGAGCAGTACTTC.

This clonotype occurred many times. The chain couples TRBV9 to TRBJ2-7, with 7 bases that match TRBD2. Trimming took 0 bases from V and 3 from J; bases not matched to a gene: 6. The CDR3 extends over 15 amino acids. Germline V gene lookup returns CDR1 SGDLS and CDR2 YYNGEE. The CDR3 sequence: CASSVARGGSYEQYF. CDR3 DNA sequence: TGTGCCAGCAGCGTAGCTCGGGGCGGGAGCTACGAGCAGTACTTC.

Many counts were recorded for this clonotype. This sequence joins TRBV28 and TRBJ2-3, with TRBD1 matching 8 bases. Germline assignment: CDR1 MDHEN and CDR2 SYDVKM. The CDR3 runs to 15 residues. Trimming cost V 3 bases and J 1 base; bases outside gene matches: 3. For the CDR3, the DNA is TGTGCCAGCAGTTTGGAGACAGGGGGCACAGATACGCAGTATTTT. Residues: CASSLETGGTDTQYF.

This clonotype was detected only a few times. J is TRBJ1-1 and V is TRBV28; D is uncertain. Germline lookup yields CDR1 MDHEN and CDR2 SYDVKM. The CDR3 sequence is 12 residues long. Trimming pared 5 bases from V and 3 bases from J, leaving 7 bases between. For the CDR3, the DNA is TGTGCCAGCAGTGTTCGACACACTGAAGCTTTCTTT. It encodes CASSVRHTEAFF.

This clonotype was detected once. A read error may explain this, as a much larger clone is one base away. The chain couples TRBV4-1 to TRBJ2-7; 7 nucleotides agree with TRBD1. There are 16 residues in the CDR3. The germline CDR1 and CDR2 sequences are MGHRA and YSYEKL. The CDR3 reads CASSQEEGDSSYGQYF. CDR3 DNA: TGCGCCAGCAGCCAAGAAGAGGGGGACAGCTCCTACGGGCAGTACTTC.

This clonotype was found a few times. The gene calls are TRBV12-3 or TRBV12-4 and TRBJ2-3; D is ambiguous. The CDR3 consists of 17 residues. V lost 3 bases to trimming and J lost 4 bases, with 20 bases between them. This chain's CDR3 is CASSFYPTSDIPDTQYF. DNA of the CDR3: TGTGCCAGCAGTTTTTACCCCACGTCAGACATCCCAGATACGCAGTATTTT.

In regard to this clonotype: This clone may be a read error of a much larger clone one base away. V usage is TRBV7-9 and J usage is TRBJ1-5; D gene uncertain. This CDR3 is 13 amino acids long. Germline-derived CDR1 and CDR2 are SEHNR and FQNEAQ (reference sequence). CDR3 nucleotide sequence: TGTGCCGGCAGCCCGGACCATAATCAGCCCCAGCATTTT. Translating it yields CAGSPDHNQPQHF.

The V gene is TRBV7-8, the J gene TRBJ2-3, with D possibly being TRBD1 or TRBD2 (5 bases each). Looked up from germline, CDR1 is SGHVS and CDR2 is FQNEAQ. The CDR3 is 14 amino acids. V was trimmed by 4 bases and J by 3 bases, leaving 11 bases between them. CDR3 DNA sequence: TGTGCCAGCAGCTCGGGACGCCGTACAGATACGCAGTATTTT. Translating it yields CASSSGRRTDTQYF.

With regard to this clonotype: With a much larger clone just one base away, this may be a read error. The J gene is TRBJ2-3, the V gene TRBV7-9; D not certain. V was pared by 3 bases and J by 4 bases, with 5 bases between. This CDR3 has 12 amino acids. Per germline, CDR1 SEHNR and CDR2 FQNEAQ (reference sequence). CDR3: CASSFFADTQYF. DNA of the CDR3: TGTGCCAGCAGCTTTTTCGCAGATACGCAGTATTTT.

This clonotype was observed many times. The chain employs TRBV10-3 and TRBJ2-7; 9 bases fit TRBD1. With V trimmed by 6 bases and J by 6 bases, 12 bases remained unmatched. Germline assignment: CDR1 ENHRY and CDR2 SYGVKD. This CDR3 has 15 amino acids. The DNA of the CDR3 is TGTGCCATCAGAGCCGGGACAGGGTACCCTCCCGAGCAGTACTTC. Protein: CAIRAGTGYPPEQYF.

This clonotype appeared a few times. This CDR3 is missing its conserved last phenylalanine or tryptophan, likely due to a read error. Because the CDR3's place on the DNA is in doubt, the DNA is left out and the CDR3 is given as listed by TCRdb. The chain recombines TRBV20-1 with TRBJ1-5; the table gives TRBD1 as D, unverified against the DNA. Ends included, the CDR3 has 17 residues. Germline V CDR1 and CDR2: DFQATT, SNEGSKA (reference sequence). CDR3 amino acids: CSARCRAGNQPQHSPQV.

As for this clonotype: The conserved phenylalanine or tryptophan normally closing the CDR3 is absent here, so this likely arose from a read error. The chain links TRBV5-1 to TRBJ2-7; 12 bases agree with TRBD2. V lost 0 bases and J lost 3; bases outside the gene matches: 7. Germline lookup yields CDR1 SGHRS and CDR2 YFSETQ. The length of the CDR3 is 17 residues. The CDR3 DNA reads TGCGCCAGCAGCTTGGGACTAGCGGGAGCTTTCAGCTACGAGCAGTACTTA. Translation gives CASSLGLAGAFSYEQYL.

The genes are TRBV4-3 and TRBJ1-6, with D maybe TRBD1 (6 bases). Germline lookup yields CDR1 LGHNA and CDR2 YSLEER. Trimming shortened V by 5 bases and J by 4 bases, and 12 bases separated the two germline ends. The CDR3 contains 15 residues. CDR3 coding DNA: TGCGCCAGCAGCTTAGGTACAGGGTATAATTCACCCCTCCACTTT. Amino acids: CASSLGTGYNSPLHF.

This clonotype came up a few times. The genes are TRBV7-2 and TRBJ2-7; maybe TRBD2 (6 bases). Per the germline V gene, CDR1 is SGHTA and CDR2 is FQGNSA. CDR3 length: 13 amino acids. Trimming took 5 bases from V and 4 from J, leaving 12 bases between them. The CDR3 is CASSAGSGYEQYF. CDR3 coding DNA: TGTGCCAGCAGCGCCGGCAGCGGGTACGAGCAGTACTTC.

The sample holds many counts of this clonotype. The chain has TRBV4-3 and TRBJ2-1; D is uncertain. With 1 base removed from V and 10 bases from J, the gap between germline ends came to 11 bases. The CDR3 is made up of 13 amino acids. CDR1 and CDR2 (germline): LGHNA, YSLEER. CDR3 protein: CASSQVRFMEQFF. The CDR3 DNA reads TGCGCCAGCAGCCAAGTTCGATTTATGGAGCAGTTCTTC.

This clonotype was counted many times. The chain links TRBV27 to TRBJ2-3; 9 bases align to TRBD2. CDR3 length: 17 amino acids. The germline CDR1 and CDR2 sequences are MNHEY and SMNVEV (reference sequence). V lost 3 bases, J lost 1 base, and 8 bases stayed unmatched. CDR3 region: CASSFLGLAGRTDTQYF. CDR3 DNA sequence: TGTGCCAGCAGTTTTTTAGGTCTAGCGGGGCGCACAGATACGCAGTATTTT.

V usage is TRBV7-9 and J usage is TRBJ2-4; 12 bases map to TRBD2. CDR1 is SEHNR, CDR2 FQNEAQ, per germline (reference sequence). V trimming: 5 bases; J trimming: 1 base; junction bases outside the gene matches: 6. The CDR3 loop spans 17 amino acids. The CDR3 spells CASSRTSGRSAKNIQYF. CDR3 in DNA: TGTGCCAGCAGCAGAACTAGCGGGAGGAGTGCCAAAAACATTCAGTACTTC.

For this clonotype: With a much larger clone just one base away, this may be a read error. V and J are TRBV6-5 and TRBJ2-5; 7 bases are a match to TRBD2. Germline V gene lookup returns CDR1 MNHEY and CDR2 SVGAGI. J was trimmed by 7 bases and V by 6 bases; bases with no gene match: 14. The CDR3 is 15 residues long. The CDR3, as DNA: TGTGCCAGCAGCTCCCCTTCCCGGGGGGAAGGGACCCAGTACTTC. Residues: CASSSPSRGEGTQYF.

The V gene is TRBV13, the J gene TRBJ2-1; D call uncertain. The CDR3 consists of 13 residues. V shed 5 bases and J shed 4 bases, with 9 bases lying between them. CDR1 is PRHDT and CDR2 is FYEKMQ in the germline V gene (reference sequence). CDR3 protein: CASSPPLYNEQFF. DNA for the CDR3: TGTGCCAGCAGCCCCCCTCTATACAATGAGCAGTTCTTC.

To note about this clonotype: This may come from a read error, since a much larger clone is one base off. The V and J genes are TRBV28 and TRBJ2-5; perhaps TRBD1 as D (6 bases). Per germline, CDR1 MDHEN and CDR2 SYDVKM. Trimming pared 8 bases from V and 2 bases from J, leaving 21 bases between. CDR3 length equals 16 residues. The CDR3 coding sequence is TGTGCCAGCGGTCCAGGGGTAGGGACCCCACAAGAGACCCAGTACTTC. Amino acid sequence: CASGPGVGTPQETQYF.

A remark on this clonotype: Being one base from a much bigger clone, this may be a read error. The CDR3 reads CASSQESTQYF. CDR3 in DNA: TGCGCCAGCAGCCAAGAGAGTACGCAGTATTTT. The chain links TRBV4-3 to TRBJ2-3; D not resolved. Germline V gene lookup returns CDR1 LGHNA and CDR2 YSLEER. The CDR3 has 11 amino acids. V was trimmed by 0 bases and J by 8 bases, leaving 3 bases between them.

About this clonotype: A read error may be the cause here, since a much bigger clone is one base away. Here the CDR3 omits its conserved ending phenylalanine or tryptophan, so a read error is the likely source. This chain uses TRBV29-1 with TRBJ1-1, with 9 bases identical to TRBD1. The CDR3 is 15 amino acids. The V segment lost 0 bases and the J segment 5 bases; nucleotides outside the gene matches: 7. Germline CDR1 is SQVTM and CDR2 is ANQGSEA. The CDR3 coding sequence is TGCAGCGTTGAAGAAGGAGGGACAGGGAGGACTGAAGCTTTCTCT. Residues: CSVEEGGTGRTEAFS.

At least ten counts were recorded for this clonotype. The CDR3 nucleotides read TGCAGTGCTGCTCTAGGACAGGGGGGAGCAGATACGCAGTATTTT. This sequence encodes CSAALGQGGADTQYF. The V gene is TRBV20-1, the J gene TRBJ2-3; 10 bases align to TRBD1. The CDR3 consists of 15 residues. The junction had 9 bases not matched to a gene; V was cut back by 5 bases and J by 4 bases. CDR1 DFQATT and CDR2 SNEGSKA come from the germline V gene (reference sequence).

This clonotype was found a few times. This chain connects TRBV19 to TRBJ1-5; D gene ambiguous. Trimming removed 4 bases from V and 9 bases from J, with 13 bases in between. CDR3 length: 13 amino acids. The germline V gene encodes CDR1 LNHDA and CDR2 SQIVND (reference sequence). The CDR3 protein is CASSTQTKWPQHF. The CDR3 bases are TGTGCCAGTAGTACCCAGACTAAATGGCCCCAGCATTTT.

Ten or more counts support this clonotype. CDR3 sequence (DNA): TGTGCCAGCAGCGTAGATGGGCAGGAGAACACCGGGGAGCTGTTTTTT. Residues: CASSVDGQENTGELFF. V and J are TRBV9 and TRBJ2-2; no clear D gene. CDR1 SGDLS and CDR2 YYNGEE come from the germline V gene. The CDR3 has 16 amino acids. Between the trimmed V and J ends, which lost 0 bases and 1 base, there was a span of 10 bases.

This clonotype was seen just once. This clone may be a read error of a much larger clone one base away. The chain joins TRBV7-7 to TRBJ2-5, with TRBD1 matching 10 bases. Per germline, CDR1 SSHAT and CDR2 FNYEAQ (reference sequence). The CDR3 sequence is 13 residues long. CDR3 DNA: TGTGCTAGCTGCGGGACAGGGGAAGCGGCCCAGTACTTC. This sequence encodes CASCGTGEAAQYF.

This clonotype was observed a few times. The rearrangement joins TRBV5-6 to TRBJ2-7, with no clear D. The CDR3 has 18 amino acids. V was trimmed by 0 bases and J by 0 bases, leaving 19 bases between them. CDR1 and CDR2 (germline): SGHDT, YYEEEE. CDR3 protein: CASSLVASAWAFSYEQYF. The CDR3 DNA follows: TGTGCCAGCAGCTTGGTCGCCTCAGCGTGGGCCTTCTCCTACGAGCAGTACTTC.

This clonotype came up a few times. V is TRBV12-3 or TRBV12-4 and J is TRBJ2-1; 7 bases match TRBD1. The V and J ends lost 4 bases and 4 bases, in that order; junction bases with no gene match: 4. The CDR3 contains 14 residues. CDR3 region: CASSWTDRYNEQFF. The CDR3 DNA follows: TGTGCCAGCAGTTGGACGGACAGGTACAATGAGCAGTTCTTC.

The chain uses TRBV7-9 and TRBJ2-3, with a weak D call TRBD2 (5 bases). The V gene lost 1 base and the J gene lost 2 bases, with 13 bases spanning the gap. Germline V gene sequence: CDR1 SEHNR, CDR2 FQNEAQ (reference sequence). The CDR3 runs 16 residues. In DNA form, the CDR3 reads TGTGCCAGCAGCTTAGGACGGGGATTCTCCACAGATACGCAGTATTTT. This encodes CASSLGRGFSTDTQYF.

The chain carries TRBV6-2 or TRBV6-3 and TRBJ2-4; tentative D call: TRBD2 (6 bases). CDR1 and CDR2 from the germline V gene are MNHEY and SVGEGT. Between the trimmed V and J ends, which lost 5 bases and 1 base, there was a span of 15 bases. The CDR3 has 16 residues. The CDR3 protein is CASSPPVGGAKNIQYF. Here the CDR3 DNA reads TGTGCCAGCAGTCCCCCAGTTGGGGGGGCCAAAAACATTCAGTACTTC.